This T cell receptor beta chain was captured in a study of tissue T cells after allogeneic stem cell transplantation. Method: immunoSEQ multiplex PCR; TCRdb's copy keeps in-frame clones and lacks some. The sample yields about 50,000 clones, around 69% seen once. In regard to this clone: Genes and germline come from the mouse.

This TCR came from a pool of C57BL/6 mice in good health. Sequencing input: sorted cells pooled from one or two spleens.

The CDR3 loop reads CASSLVGAGNTLYF. CDR3 DNA (partial): TGTGCCAGCAGCTTAGTGGGGGCTGGAAATACGCTCTAT. The rearrangement links TRBV3 to TRBJ1-3, with D possibly TRBD1 on 5 matching bases. The read gets to within 1 residue of the CDR3 end, and the germline J gene fills in the rest. Trimming left V 1 base short and J 2 bases short, with 6 bases between. Per the germline V gene, CDR1 is SNHLY and CDR2 is FYNGKV (reference sequence). CDR3 length equals 14 residues.